What follows are 30 T cell receptor beta chains derived from one specimen sequenced in a study of identical twins. Using its own MiXCR run on the 5' RACE reads, TCRdb lists one record per CDR3 protein. Seen here are 350,000 or so distinct CDR3 sequences, roughly 9% observed once, and the top ten hold 8% to 10%. Input material: naive T cells sorted from blood. Receptor source: a woman aged 45-59 years in good health.

The CDR3 loop reads CASSRLAGTTGELFF. The CDR3 nucleotides are TGTGCCAGCAGCCGACTAGCGGGGACCACCGGGGAGCTGTTTTTT. The chain uses TRBV6-5 and TRBJ2-2, with TRBD2 identical over 11 bases. Germline lookup yields CDR1 MNHEY and CDR2 SVGAGI. J was trimmed by 4 bases and V by 6 bases; bases with no gene match: 4. CDR3 length: 15 amino acids.

In its sample, this clonotype was seen many times. The chain is built from TRBV29-1 and TRBJ2-5, with D perhaps given as TRBD1 or TRBD2 (5 bases each). From germline, CDR1 is SQVTM and CDR2 ANQGSEA. The V and J ends lost 1 base and 5 bases respectively, with 17 bases between them. The CDR3 loop spans 15 amino acids. The CDR3 is CSVEAGSTWGETQYF. The CDR3 DNA is TGCAGCGTTGAAGCGGGATCGACCTGGGGCGAGACCCAGTACTTC.

The chain couples TRBV28 to TRBJ2-1; TRBD2 aligns across 13 bases. The CDR3 is 17 residues long. The V gene end was trimmed by 1 base and the J gene end by 6 bases; junction bases not matched to a gene: 6. Germline V lookup: CDR1 MDHEN, CDR2 SYDVKM. CDR3 region: CASSLFKLAGGFNEQFF. The CDR3 DNA is TGTGCCAGCAGTTTATTCAAACTAGCGGGAGGGTTCAATGAGCAGTTCTTC.

There are many counts of this clonotype. CDR3 bases: TGCGCCAGCAGCCAAATAGCGGGAAAGGACTACGAGCAGTACTTC. Translation: CASSQIAGKDYEQYF. The J gene is TRBJ2-7, the V gene TRBV4-1, with 8 bases that match TRBD2. V trimming: 2 bases; J trimming: 3 bases; junction bases outside the gene matches: 6. This CDR3 has 15 residues. The germline CDR1 and CDR2 sequences are MGHRA and YSYEKL.

This clonotype was counted only a few times. The V call is TRBV4-1, the J call TRBJ1-2, with 8 bases fitting TRBD1. CDR1 is MGHRA and CDR2 is YSYEKL in the germline V gene. The CDR3 consists of 16 residues. Trimming took 1 base from V and 2 from J; bases not matched to a gene: 6. The CDR3 DNA reads as TGCGCCAGCAGCCAAGTTGGGGGACAGGCAAACTATGGCTACACCTTC. Translation gives CASSQVGGQANYGYTF.

This clonotype was found a few times. This sequence joins TRBV3-1 and TRBJ1-5; D gene uncertain. Germline loops: CDR1 LGHDT, CDR2 YNNKEL (reference sequence). The CDR3 consists of 13 residues. V was shortened by 2 bases and J by 4 bases, with 6 bases between the two germline ends. The CDR3 DNA follows: TGTGCCAGCAGCCAATTGGGTAATCAGCCCCAGCATTTT. Protein sequence: CASSQLGNQPQHF.

This clonotype was detected a few times. In DNA, the CDR3 is TGTGCCAGCAGCTCGCGGGCTGGCGAGCAGTACGTC. It codes for CASSSRAGEQYV. V gene TRBV11-2 combines with J gene TRBJ2-7; tentative D call: TRBD2 (5 bases). Germline CDR1 is SGHAT and CDR2 is FQNNGV. CDR3 length: 12 amino acids. The V end lost 4 bases, the J end lost 6 bases, and 10 bases lay between the germline ends.

The sample holds many counts of this clonotype. The chain couples TRBV5-1 to TRBJ1-1; TRBD1 might be the D (6 bases). Germline CDR1 and CDR2: SGHRS and YFSETQ. This CDR3 has 18 amino acids. Trimming pared 0 bases from V and 0 bases from J, leaving 18 bases between. CDR3 sequence: CASSLELRGRTMNTEAFF. The DNA of the CDR3 is TGCGCCAGCAGCTTGGAGTTGCGGGGGCGGACAATGAACACTGAAGCTTTCTTT.

This clonotype was detected many times. The chain is built from TRBV5-5 and TRBJ1-4, with D unclear. Trimming took 2 bases from V and 8 from J, leaving 10 bases between them. CDR3 length: 13 residues. Germline-derived CDR1 and CDR2 are SGHKS and YYEKEE (reference sequence). CDR3: CASSLGNREKLFF. CDR3 bases: TGTGCCAGCAGCTTAGGGAATCGCGAAAAACTGTTTTTT. The variable domain in full, with the rest retrieved from reference TRBV5-5 and TRBJ1-4, is DAGVTQSPTHLIKTRGQQVTLRCSPISGHKSVSWYQQVLGQGPQFIFQYYEKEERGRGNFPDRFSARQFPNYSSELNVNALLLGDSALYLCASSLGNREKLFFGSGTQLSVL.

This clonotype occurred a few times. The V gene is TRBV5-1, the J gene TRBJ2-1; D is unresolved. The germline V gene has CDR1 SGHRS and CDR2 YFSETQ. The CDR3 is 15 residues long. The V end was cut by 4 bases, the J end by 3 bases, with 14 bases between. The CDR3 sequence: CASSPQVGHYNEQFF. The CDR3 bases are TGCGCCAGCAGCCCGCAGGTTGGCCACTACAATGAGCAGTTCTTC.

This clonotype appeared a few times. The chain links TRBV27 to TRBJ2-3, with 12 positions matching TRBD2. V dropped 5 bases and J dropped 4; count of bases not matched to a gene: 16. The CDR3 has 19 amino acids. The germline CDR1 and CDR2 sequences are MNHEY and SMNVEV (reference sequence). CDR3 nucleotides: TGTGCCAGCAGTCCCCGCGCTAGCGGGAGGGCCTTTATGCCAGATACGCAGTATTTT. Its protein is CASSPRASGRAFMPDTQYF.

This clonotype was recorded many times. V usage is TRBV6-6 and J usage is TRBJ2-3, with D possibly TRBD2 on 6 matching bases. Per germline, CDR1 MNHNY and CDR2 SVGAGI (reference sequence). The CDR3 spans 13 residues. The V end lost 6 bases, the J end lost 0 bases, and 7 bases lay between the germline ends. CDR3 loop: CASRSGSTDTQYF. The DNA for the CDR3 is TGTGCCAGCAGGAGCGGGAGCACAGATACGCAGTATTTT.

This clonotype turned up a few times. This chain connects TRBV7-9 to TRBJ1-3; no reliable D call. The CDR3 consists of 13 residues. Trimming cost V 5 bases and J 4 bases, with 9 bases left between them. In germline, CDR1 is SEHNR, CDR2 FQNEAQ (reference sequence). Here the CDR3 reads CASSRAGGNTIYF. The CDR3 region has the DNA TGTGCCAGCAGCCGGGCAGGAGGAAACACCATATATTTT.

The chain recombines TRBV24-1 with TRBJ2-1; 10 bases are shared with TRBD1. V lost 5 bases, J lost 4 bases, and 10 bases stayed unmatched. The CDR3 spans 17 residues. Germline values: CDR1 KGHDR, CDR2 SFDVKD. The CDR3, as DNA: TGTGCCACCAGTGGACAGGGGGCTCACGATTTGTACAATGAGCAGTTCTTC. Amino acids: CATSGQGAHDLYNEQFF.

This clonotype was counted ten times or more. The V call is TRBV27, the J call TRBJ2-3; 10 nucleotides line up with TRBD2. V shed 5 bases and J 1 base; nucleotides not matched to a gene: 9. CDR3 size: 17 residues. The germline gives CDR1 MNHEY, CDR2 SMNVEV (reference sequence). CDR3 protein: CASSPYLGLAGTDTQYF. The CDR3 region has the DNA TGTGCCAGCAGTCCCTACCTTGGACTAGCGGGCACAGATACGCAGTATTTT.

The V call is TRBV6-5, the J call TRBJ2-7; 12 nucleotides line up with TRBD2. The CDR3 runs 18 residues. With 2 bases clipped from V and 2 bases from J, the junction kept 10 bases outside the gene matches. The germline V gene encodes CDR1 MNHEY and CDR2 SVGAGI. The DNA for the CDR3 is TGTGCCAGCAGTTACGCCCGTCCGACTAGCGGGAGCGCCTACGAGCAGTACTTC. It codes for CASSYARPTSGSAYEQYF.

CDR3 loop: CASSLMTPWGDTQYF. CDR3 nucleotides: TGTGCCAGCAGCCTGATGACACCCTGGGGAGATACGCAGTATTTT. V is TRBV3-1 and J is TRBJ2-3; no firm D call. Per germline, CDR1 LGHDT and CDR2 YNNKEL (reference sequence). This CDR3 region has 15 residues. V lost 4 bases, J lost 5 bases, and 16 bases lay in between.

The chain joins TRBV6-5 to TRBJ1-5; D may be TRBD1 (5 bases). Trimming stripped 2 bases from V and 4 bases from J, with 9 bases between. CDR3 length: 14 amino acids. Germline lookup yields CDR1 MNHEY and CDR2 SVGAGI. CDR3 in amino acids: CASSYDSLNQPQHF. CDR3 DNA sequence: TGTGCCAGCAGTTACGACAGCCTTAATCAGCCCCAGCATTTT.

The V call is TRBV6-1, the J call TRBJ2-2; 12 bases match TRBD2. This CDR3 comprises 17 residues. Germline V lookup: CDR1 MNHNS, CDR2 SASEGT. With V trimmed by 8 bases and J by 1 base, 8 bases remained unmatched. The DNA for the CDR3 is TGTGCCAGCCGCGGACTAGCGGGGAGGGGGAACACCGGGGAGCTGTTTTTT. It codes for CASRGLAGRGNTGELFF.

The chain joins TRBV20-1 to TRBJ1-5; 7 bases agree with TRBD1. V was clipped by 5 bases and J by 2 bases; unmatched bases: 6. The CDR3 is 14 amino acids. Germline CDR1 reads DFQATT; CDR2 reads SNEGSKA (reference sequence). The chain's CDR3 is CSAFAGGRNQPQHF. The CDR3 DNA is TGCAGTGCTTTCGCAGGGGGTCGCAATCAGCCCCAGCATTTT.

The sample holds many counts of this clonotype. The chain has TRBV11-2 and TRBJ2-3; perhaps TRBD1 as D (5 bases). Germline V gives CDR1 SGHAT, CDR2 FQNNGV. The V and J ends lost 5 bases and 2 bases respectively, with 20 bases between them. This CDR3 comprises 17 residues. The CDR3 nucleotides read TGTGCCAGCAGCGAGCCTCCCGAATGGACAAACACAGATACGCAGTATTTT. Translated: CASSEPPEWTNTDTQYF.

This clonotype was counted between two and nine times. The V and J genes are TRBV14 and TRBJ1-5; no reliable D call. CDR1 and CDR2 (germline): SGHDN, FVKESK. The CDR3 spans 13 residues. The germline V and J ends were trimmed by 4 bases and 5 bases, with 9 bases remaining between them. The CDR3 is CASSLGHYQPQHF. As DNA, the CDR3 is TGTGCCAGCAGCCTTGGGCATTATCAGCCCCAGCATTTT.

The chain links TRBV20-1 to TRBJ1-1, with D unresolved. The germline V gene encodes CDR1 DFQATT and CDR2 SNEGSKA (reference sequence). CDR3 size: 14 residues. The ends were cut back, 0 bases at V and 0 bases at J, with 8 bases in the middle. Written as DNA, the CDR3 is TGCAGTGCTAGAGATGAGCTCATGAACACTGAAGCTTTCTTT. Translation: CSARDELMNTEAFF.

At least ten counts were recorded for this clonotype. The chain joins TRBV6-4 to TRBJ2-2; D not resolved. V was pared by 0 bases and J by 6 bases, with 5 bases between. The CDR3 length is 13 residues. Germline assignment: CDR1 MRHNA and CDR2 SNTAGT. In DNA form, the CDR3 reads TGTGCCAGCAGTGACTCGGTAGCCGGGGAGCTGTTTTTT. Amino acids: CASSDSVAGELFF.

In its sample, this clonotype was seen many times. As DNA, the CDR3 is TGTGCCAGCAGTTGGGGAGGTGCCCAACGCACCTTC. It is translated as CASSWGGAQRTF. This chain connects TRBV28 to TRBJ1-2; D unresolved. In germline, CDR1 is MDHEN, CDR2 SYDVKM. The CDR3 is 12 residues long. V lost 4 bases, J lost 13 bases, and 16 bases lay in between.

The V call is TRBV30, the J call TRBJ2-3; no definite D call. The V and J ends lost 7 bases and 5 bases respectively, with 1 base between them. The germline CDR1 and CDR2 sequences are GTSNPN and SVGIG (reference sequence). The CDR3 spans 8 residues. Here the CDR3 DNA reads TGTGCCTTAGATACGCAGTATTTT. It is translated as CALDTQYF.

The chain has TRBV7-2 and TRBJ2-5; D is ambiguous. The CDR3 length is 13 residues. The germline V gene has CDR1 SGHTA and CDR2 FQGNSA. Deletions cut 7 bases from V and 0 bases from J, with 9 bases between. CDR3 DNA: TGTGCCAGCAAGAGGAGAAACCAAGAGACCCAGTACTTC. This codes for CASKRRNQETQYF.

This clonotype was detected only a few times. The CDR3 loop is CASRDREDYGYTF. The CDR3 DNA reads TGTGCCAGTAGGGACAGGGAAGACTATGGCTACACCTTC. V usage is TRBV19 and J usage is TRBJ1-2; 8 nucleotides match TRBD1. Germline-derived CDR1 and CDR2 are LNHDA and SQIVND (reference sequence). V lost 6 bases, J lost 3 bases, and 3 bases stayed unmatched. The CDR3 is 13 amino acids.

In its sample, this clonotype was seen a few times. The CDR3 is CASSFSGIPNEQFF. The CDR3 DNA reads TGCGCCAGCAGCTTTAGCGGGATACCCAATGAGCAGTTCTTC. The gene calls are TRBV5-1 and TRBJ2-1; 8 positions agree with TRBD2. V was clipped by 2 bases and J by 6 bases; unmatched bases: 4. CDR1 and CDR2 from the germline V gene are SGHRS and YFSETQ. The CDR3 covers 14 residues.

The table lists this clonotype with many counts. CDR3 coding DNA: TGTGCCAGCAGCTCTAGCGGCCTGAACACCGGGGAGCTGTTTTTT. Translated, it gives CASSSSGLNTGELFF. The rearrangement links TRBV12-3 or TRBV12-4 to TRBJ2-2; TRBD2 matches at 7 bases. CDR3 length equals 15 residues. Trimming cost V 6 bases and J 1 base; bases outside gene matches: 5.